Following are 29 T cell receptor beta chains from one sample sequenced in a study of shared clonotypes between healthy human individuals. This table comes from immunoSEQ multiplex PCR, and its TCRdb copy is limited to in-frame clones, with some not included. In the table there are around 990,000 clones, about 72% of which are singletons. Specimen: memory CD4+ T cells from PBMCs. The subset is: CD45RA-negative fraction. All receptors come from a man aged 18 to 30 in good health. Some clones in this sample may be carry-over from other donors' samples.

The J gene is TRBJ2-4, the V gene TRBV6-5, with D perhaps TRBD2 (6 bases). Trimming stripped 4 bases from V and 3 bases from J, with 13 bases between. CDR3 length: 15 amino acids. Per the germline V gene, CDR1 is MNHEY and CDR2 is SVGAGI. For the CDR3, the DNA is TGTGCCAGCAGTTCTCCTAGCGTGGACAAAAACATTCAGTACTTC. Protein: CASSSPSVDKNIQYF.

The J gene is TRBJ2-7, the V gene TRBV2, with 13 bases that match TRBD2. V shed 8 bases, J shed 5 bases, and the junction held 6 bases outside the gene matches. Germline V gene sequence: CDR1 SNHLY, CDR2 FYNNEI. This CDR3 has 14 residues. CDR3 loop: CASRGLAGNDEQYF. For the CDR3, the DNA is TGTGCCAGCCGGGGACTAGCGGGAAATGACGAGCAGTACTTC.

As to this clone: A read error is possible here, since a much larger clone lies one base away. The chain carries TRBV11-1 and TRBJ1-1, with 7 bases aligning to TRBD1. Per the germline V gene, CDR1 is SGHAT and CDR2 is FQDESV (reference sequence). The CDR3 length is 14 residues. Losses at the gene ends were 1 base for V and 4 bases for J; bases not matched to a gene: 3. The CDR3 reads CASSLGPGGTEAFF. The CDR3 coding sequence is TGTGCCAGCAGCTTAGGGCCAGGGGGCACTGAAGCTTTCTTT.

V gene TRBV6-1 combines with J gene TRBJ1-2; TRBD1 agrees at 7 bases. This CDR3 is built from 14 residues. The germline gives CDR1 MNHNS, CDR2 SASEGT. Trimming removed 4 bases from V and 4 bases from J; junction bases left unmatched: 6. The CDR3 spells CASSAHRGIYGYTF. Written as DNA, the CDR3 is TGTGCCAGCAGTGCACACAGGGGAATCTATGGCTACACCTTC.

The chain uses TRBV6-5 and TRBJ1-2; D gene ambiguous. This CDR3 is 11 amino acids long. The V and J ends lost 8 bases and 5 bases respectively, with 9 bases between them. From germline, CDR1 is MNHEY and CDR2 SVGAGI. Written as DNA, the CDR3 is TGTGCCAGCGGCAGCCTGTATGGCTACACCTTC. Translated: CASGSLYGYTF.

J is TRBJ1-1 and V is TRBV2; D perhaps matches TRBD1 (5 bases). V shed 6 bases and J shed 5 bases, with 16 bases lying between them. Germline V gene lookup returns CDR1 SNHLY and CDR2 FYNNEI. This CDR3 comprises 14 residues. The chain's CDR3 is CASRPPGIGTEAFF. The CDR3 coding sequence is TGTGCCAGCAGGCCCCCAGGGATAGGAACTGAAGCTTTCTTT.

The rearrangement links TRBV5-1 to TRBJ2-2, with 8 bases fitting TRBD1. J was trimmed by 2 bases and V by 6 bases; bases with no gene match: 6. The CDR3 consists of 15 residues. Germline V gene lookup returns CDR1 SGHRS and CDR2 YFSETQ. The CDR3 reads CASTPGGSNTGELFF. Written as DNA, the CDR3 is TGCGCCAGCACCCCAGGGGGCTCCAACACCGGGGAGCTGTTTTTT. The whole variable domain, remainder taken from reference TRBV5-1 and TRBJ2-2, is KAGVTQTPRYLIKTRGQQVTLSCSPISGHRSVSWYQQTPGQGLQFLFEYFSETQRNKGNFPGRFSGRQFSNSRSEMNVSTLELGDSALYLCASTPGGSNTGELFFGEGSRLTVL.

The chain uses TRBV7-2 and TRBJ2-1, with 7 nucleotides matching TRBD2. Trimming cost V 3 bases and J 9 bases; bases outside gene matches: 8. This CDR3 contains 14 residues. Germline-derived CDR1 and CDR2 are SGHTA and FQGNSA. The CDR3: CASSFVGLSSEQFF. The CDR3 nucleotides are TGTGCCAGCAGCTTTGTGGGACTAAGTAGTGAGCAGTTCTTC.

This clone is a singleton in its sample. The chain is built from TRBV6-6 and TRBJ1-2; maybe TRBD1 (5 bases). V gave up 6 bases and J gave up 8 bases, with 16 bases separating them. The CDR3 spans 13 residues. CDR1 and CDR2 from the germline V gene are MNHNY and SVGAGI (reference sequence). CDR3: CASRGVLRDGYTF. The DNA of the CDR3 is TGTGCCAGCAGAGGGGTATTAAGGGACGGCTACACCTTC.

The chain employs TRBV6-5 and TRBJ2-7; unclear D gene. The CDR3 is made up of 11 amino acids. Trimming took off 0 bases at V and 8 bases at J, with 5 bases between the two ends. The germline CDR1 and CDR2 sequences are MNHEY and SVGAGI. The CDR3 protein is CASSYSRKQYF. Written as DNA, the CDR3 is TGTGCCAGCAGTTACTCGAGGAAGCAGTACTTC.

The chain is built from TRBV6-4 and TRBJ2-5; 8 bases are a match to TRBD1. Trimming at V came to 3 bases and at J to 4 bases, leaving 4 bases not matched to a gene. The CDR3 has 14 residues. Germline V CDR1 and CDR2: MRHNA, SNTAGT. CDR3 sequence (DNA): TGTGCCAGCAGTGAGGACAGGGTTAGAGAGACCCAGTACTTC. Translated, it gives CASSEDRVRETQYF.

The chain links TRBV6-5 to TRBJ1-1, with D possibly TRBD1 on 5 matching bases. V shed 7 bases and J shed 11 bases, with 14 bases lying between them. CDR3 length: 11 amino acids. From germline, CDR1 is MNHEY and CDR2 SVGAGI. CDR3 nucleotides: TGTGCCAGCATTCTCGACAGAAGGGCTTTCTTT. It translates to CASILDRRAFF.

This clone has at least ten counts. The chain recombines TRBV9 with TRBJ2-5, with 8 nucleotides matching TRBD2. V dropped 4 bases and J dropped 1; count of bases not matched to a gene: 6. This CDR3 region has 15 residues. The germline V gene encodes CDR1 SGDLS and CDR2 YYNGEE. CDR3 region: CASSPGTSLQETQYF. The CDR3 DNA reads as TGTGCCAGCAGCCCCGGGACTAGTCTCCAAGAGACCCAGTACTTC.

The chain couples TRBV7-9 to TRBJ2-7; 11 positions match TRBD1. Germline V lookup: CDR1 SEHNR, CDR2 FQNEAQ (reference sequence). The junction had 8 bases not matched to a gene; V was cut back by 5 bases and J by 5 bases. The CDR3 spans 15 residues. CDR3 sequence (DNA): TGTGCCAGCAGCCCCGCCGGGACAGGGGGTAACGAGCAGTACTTC. This gives the protein CASSPAGTGGNEQYF.

The CDR3 spells CSVAKTSGRVTGELFF. Written as DNA, the CDR3 is TGCAGCGTTGCTAAGACTAGCGGGAGGGTGACCGGGGAGCTGTTTTTT. The rearrangement uses TRBV29-1 and TRBJ2-2, with 14 bases identical to TRBD2. The CDR3 has 16 amino acids. V gave up 4 bases and J gave up 5 bases; unmatched junction bases: 6. Looked up from germline, CDR1 is SQVTM and CDR2 is ANQGSEA.

Worth noting for this clone: This same CDR3 is encoded by further DNA sequences in the sample. This rearrangement joins TRBV6-5 to TRBJ2-7; 9 bases are a match to TRBD2. J lost 2 bases, V lost 3 bases, and 5 bases had no gene match. The germline gives CDR1 MNHEY, CDR2 SVGAGI. The CDR3 has 15 residues. CDR3 nucleotide sequence: TGTGCCAGCAGTTATTTAGCGGGAGCAACCTACGAGCAGTACTTC. Translated, it gives CASSYLAGATYEQYF.

This clone was seen a handful of times. The chain carries TRBV5-3 and TRBJ2-5; TRBD1 aligns across 9 bases. TRBV5-3 is an ORF for which the function is uncertain. This CDR3 spans 19 amino acids. Unmatched junction bases numbered 12, after V lost 0 bases and J lost 0 bases. As DNA, the CDR3 is TGTGCCAGAAGCTTGGTGGGAGATGGGGGACAGGGTCACCAAGAGACCCAGTACTTC. It yields the protein CARSLVGDGGQGHQETQYF.

The chain carries TRBV10-3 and TRBJ2-1; 9 positions agree with TRBD2. Germline-derived CDR1 and CDR2 are ENHRY and SYGVKD. This CDR3 spans 15 amino acids. The ends lost 4 bases at V and 2 bases at J; junction bases unmatched: 3. CDR3 bases: TGTGCCATCAGTGCTGGACTAGCGACCTACAATGAGCAGTTCTTC. As protein: CAISAGLATYNEQFF.

This rearrangement joins TRBV15 to TRBJ2-3; D not resolved. CDR3 size: 14 residues. Trimming pared 0 bases from V and 4 bases from J, leaving 8 bases between. Germline V lookup: CDR1 LNHNV, CDR2 YYDKDF (reference sequence). CDR3 in DNA: TGTGCCACCAGCAGAGATTTTAGGTCAGATACGCAGTATTTT. The encoded protein is CATSRDFRSDTQYF.

This clone appeared once. A much larger clone is a single base away; this may be a read error. The chain has TRBV7-3 and TRBJ2-1; D tentatively reads TRBD1 or TRBD2 (6 bases each). Germline loops: CDR1 SGHTA, CDR2 FQGTGA. CDR3 size: 12 residues. The V gene lost 4 bases and the J gene lost 8 bases, with 9 bases spanning the gap. CDR3 DNA: TGTGCCAGCAGCTCCGGGGGCGATGAGCAGTTCTTC. Protein product: CASSSGGDEQFF.

The V gene is TRBV2, the J gene TRBJ1-5, with D maybe TRBD1 (6 bases). The CDR3 extends over 14 amino acids. Germline values: CDR1 SNHLY, CDR2 FYNNEI. V was trimmed by 9 bases and J by 2 bases, leaving 14 bases between them. CDR3 amino acids: CASTGNGGNQPQHF. CDR3 bases: TGTGCCAGTACAGGGAACGGGGGCAATCAGCCCCAGCATTTT. The full variable domain, in which reference TRBV2 and TRBJ1-5 provide the parts outside the CDR3, is EPEVTQTPSHQVTQMGQEVILRCVPISNHLYFYWYRQILGQKVEFLVSFYNNEISEKSEIFDDQFSVERPDGSNFTLKIRSTKLEDSAMYFCASTGNGGNQPQHFGDGTRLSIL.

The chain carries TRBV5-1 and TRBJ2-3; 7 bases line up with TRBD2. V dropped 3 bases and J dropped 4; count of bases not matched to a gene: 20. Looked up from germline, CDR1 is SGHRS and CDR2 is YFSETQ. The CDR3 loop spans 19 amino acids. The DNA of the CDR3 is TGCGCCAGCAGCTCATCCCTATACCCTAGCGGCTGGGCGGCAGATACGCAGTATTTT. It encodes CASSSSLYPSGWAADTQYF.

Remarks on this clone: Other DNA variants within this sample encode the same CDR3. This chain connects TRBV28 to TRBJ2-5; TRBD2 is a possible D gene (5 bases). In germline, CDR1 is MDHEN, CDR2 SYDVKM. Deletions cut 2 bases from V and 1 base from J, with 8 bases between. The CDR3 sequence is 14 residues long. CDR3 region: CASSLSLAQETQYF. CDR3 sequence (DNA): TGTGCCAGCAGTTTAAGTCTAGCCCAAGAGACCCAGTACTTC.

This rearrangement joins TRBV14 to TRBJ1-3; no clear D. CDR1 is SGHDN, CDR2 FVKESK, per germline. The CDR3 extends over 14 amino acids. Trimming shortened V by 2 bases and J by 0 bases, and 5 bases separated the two germline ends. The CDR3 sequence is CASSQPASGNTIYF. Written as DNA, the CDR3 is TGTGCCAGCAGCCAACCGGCCTCTGGAAACACCATATATTTT. Looking up the rest from reference TRBV14 and TRBJ1-3 gives the full variable domain: EAGVTQFPSHSVIEKGQTVTLRCDPISGHDNLYWYRRVMGKEIKFLLHFVKESKQDESGMPNNRFLAERTGGTYSTLKVQPAELEDSGVYFCASSQPASGNTIYFGEGSWLTVV.

The chain links TRBV4-2 to TRBJ2-1, with a weak D call TRBD2 (6 bases). Trimming stripped 4 bases from V and 5 bases from J, with 18 bases between. This CDR3 spans 16 amino acids. Germline values: CDR1 LGHNA, CDR2 YNFKEQ. In DNA, the CDR3 is TGTGCCAGCAGCCGCCGAGTAGCGGAATCTCACAATGAGCAGTTCTTC. Amino acid sequence: CASSRRVAESHNEQFF.

V and J are TRBV4-2 and TRBJ1-4; 9 bases fit TRBD1. The CDR3 extends over 15 amino acids. Unmatched junction bases numbered 7, after V lost 4 bases and J lost 7 bases. Germline loops: CDR1 LGHNA, CDR2 YNFKEQ. CDR3 residues: CASSRPDRGGEKLFF. CDR3 DNA: TGTGCCAGCAGCCGACCGGACAGGGGCGGTGAAAAACTGTTTTTT.

The gene calls are TRBV9 and TRBJ1-1; D gene uncertain. From germline, CDR1 is SGDLS and CDR2 YYNGEE. The CDR3 extends over 14 amino acids. Trimming removed 0 bases at V and 4 bases at J, with 10 bases between. CDR3 loop: CASSVEPRGTEAFF. The CDR3 nucleotides read TGTGCCAGCAGCGTAGAGCCCAGAGGCACTGAAGCTTTCTTT. Supplemented by reference TRBV9 and TRBJ1-1, the full variable domain reads DSGVTQTPKHLITATGQRVTLRCSPRSGDLSVYWYQQSLDQGLQFLIQYYNGEERAKGNILERFSAQQFPDLHSELNLSSLELGDSALYFCASSVEPRGTEAFFGQGTRLTVV.

Ten or more counts support this clone. Other DNA sequences in the same sample also yield this CDR3. J is TRBJ1-3 and V is TRBV28; D call uncertain. V was clipped by 2 bases and J by 1 base, with 6 bases between them. The CDR3 totals 14 residues. CDR1 is MDHEN and CDR2 is SYDVKM in the germline V gene. The DNA for the CDR3 is TGTGCCAGCAGTTTAGGGAGTTCTGGAAACACCATATATTTT. Protein: CASSLGSSGNTIYF.

J is TRBJ1-2 and V is TRBV11-2; D unresolved. In germline, CDR1 is SGHAT, CDR2 FQNNGV. The ends were cut back, 0 bases at V and 0 bases at J, with 8 bases in the middle. CDR3 length equals 15 residues. CDR3 nucleotide sequence: TGTGCCAGCAGCTTAGATCGGGGATCTAACTATGGCTACACCTTC. It codes for CASSLDRGSNYGYTF.